Sequencing of this T cell receptor beta chain was carried out in a study of cytomegalovirus exposure and HLA in healthy donors. PCR amplification relied on 60 Vbeta primers (plus 13 Jbeta primers). Some clones are missing from TCRdb's copy, which holds only in-frame ones; the method was immunoSEQ multiplex PCR. The sample shows 80,000 to 100,000 clones, and around 3.6% sits with its ten largest clones. Overall study results and limits: Approximately 160 TCR beta chains were listed as cytomegalovirus-associated.

This CDR3 is 16 amino acids long. V was trimmed by 5 bases and J by 5 bases, leaving 16 bases between them. Germline loops: CDR1 SGHTA, CDR2 FQGNSA. About this clone itself: Its antigen is unidentified.

The rearrangement links TRBV7-2 to TRBJ1-6, with unresolved D. Sequencing was carried out using PBMCs. This TCR was recovered from a woman aged 25 to 39 in good health and CMV-seronegative. The DNA for the CDR3 is TGTGCCAGCAGCCTCCCTGCGGGGTCCGATAATTCACCCCTCCACTTT. It encodes CASSLPAGSDNSPLHF.